This T cell receptor beta chain was sequenced in a study of graft-versus-host responses after intestinal transplantation (dated by TCRdb to the early 2020s). With regard to the full study: Recipients received multivisceral, liver-intestinal, or isolated intestinal transplants. Alloreactive clones were identified by sequencing pre-transplant mixed lymphocyte reaction products and comparing these products with unstimulated pre-transplant donor and recipient T cells. After intestinal transplantation, graft-versus-host and host-versus-graft alloreactive T cell clones in the graft, circulation and bone marrow were tracked using bulk TCR-beta CDR3 sequencing. All recipients received anti-thymocyte globulin induction followed by maintenance tacrolimus and steroids for roughly 3 years. The cohort enrolled some 23 intestinal transplant recipients, one of whom was a retransplant, and 3 patients without pretransplant specimens were excluded. Donor T cell macrochimerism was defined as a peak of at least 4% donor T cells among recipient peripheral blood mononuclear cells. Samples from a few later patients were sequenced in-house on an Illumina MiSeq with MiXCR processing rather than by the commercial service. Study-wide conclusions, independent of this receptor: Peak levels of circulating GvH clones were associated with declines in HvG clones early after transplant. The conclusions were limited by the relatively low number and heterogeneity of the intestinal transplant patients. In the allografts of patients with donor T cell macrochimerism, GvH to HvG T cell clonal ratios were high. GvH clones turned up in recipient bone marrow, with some appearing earlier in ileal mucosa or blood, a pattern consistent with an intestinal mucosal origin.

Only a few counts were recorded for this clone. The sample holds no much larger clone one base away, and base qualities are not on file. Receptor amplification or capture employed the immunoSEQ multiplex PCR assay. In most patients, genomic DNA was isolated using the Qiagen DNeasy Blood and Tissue Kit and sent frozen to Adaptive Biotechnologies for TCR sequencing. For most patients, genomic DNA was subjected to high-throughput TCR-beta CDR3 sequencing by Adaptive Biotechnologies. The original pipeline was this. TCR sequencing data for 18 patients were retrieved from Adaptive's ImmunoSEQ software; a few other patients were processed with MiXCR and VDJtools. To correct CD4 versus CD8 sorting errors, any sequence found in both subsets at a frequency ratio below 5:1 was removed. CDR3 nucleotide sequences shared between donor and recipient were removed because their origin could not be assigned. To count as alloreactive, a clone needed at least 2-fold expansion over unstimulated cells and a minimum CFSE-low frequency of 0.002% (template counts) or 0.001% (read counts). Clones were considered mappable if detected in sequenced pre-transplant spleen, lymph node, or MLR CFSE-low populations of the donor or recipient. Cumulative frequency of alloreactive clones was calculated as a percentage of all sequences weighted by copy number. Entries here come from immuneACCESS through TCRdb and include only in-frame sequences with V and J called. Some clones fail to appear in such tables; in the studies checked, an unresolved V gene covers under half of the shortfall, and the cause of the remainder is unknown. The DNA gave D and trimming, while V, J and clone size come from that table. For this sample there are around 20,000 clones; roughly 30% appear just once. The ten top clones hold roughly 9.2% of the sample.

Counted from cysteine to phenylalanine, this CDR3 has 16 amino acids. Here the CDR3 DNA is all that survives: 48 bases in frame from base 1. Sequences SGDLS (CDR1) and YYNGEE (CDR2) are obtained from the germline V gene. V lost 0 bases and J lost 0 bases; the stretch between them is 11 bases long. The time point label corresponds to: cells obtained before transplantation from donor or recipient. In the mixed lymphocyte reactions, approximately 200,000 CFSE-labeled pre-transplant responders were plated with approximately 200,000 irradiated violet-dye-labeled stimulators and cultured for approximately six days. After the mixed lymphocyte reaction, proliferating CD3+CD4+CFSE-low and CD3+CD8+CFSE-low responder cells were FACS-sorted on a BD Influx sorter.

The receptor's source is a human patient who received an intestinal transplant. The sequencing here drew on alloreactive CD8+ T cells from a mixed lymphocyte reaction culture, taken before intestinal transplant. The meaning of the sample's cell subset or site label: CFSE-low proliferating T cells sorted from roughly six-day pre-transplant mixed lymphocyte reaction (GvH or HvG direction). Recombination connected TRBV9 to TRBJ2-3; no D segment can be confidently identified. The nucleotide sequence is given as TGTGCCAGCAGCGTAGGATCTATGTGGAGCACAGATACGCAGTATTTT. The resulting protein is CASSVGSMWSTDTQYF.